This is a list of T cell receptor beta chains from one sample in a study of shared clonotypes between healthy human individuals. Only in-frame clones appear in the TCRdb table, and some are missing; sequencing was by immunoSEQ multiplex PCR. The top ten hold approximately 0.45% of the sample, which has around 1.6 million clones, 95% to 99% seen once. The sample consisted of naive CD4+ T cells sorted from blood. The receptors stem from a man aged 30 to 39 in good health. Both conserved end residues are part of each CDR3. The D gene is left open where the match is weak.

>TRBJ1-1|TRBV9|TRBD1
TGTGCCAGCAGCGTCACAACGACAGGGGCCACTGAAGCTTTCTTT
CASSVTTTGATEAFF
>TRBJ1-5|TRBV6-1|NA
TGTGCCATCGGGTTGGATCAGCCCCAGCATTTT
CAIGLDQPQHF
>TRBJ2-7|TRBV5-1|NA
TGCGCCAGCAGCAACAAGGACCCATCGGGACCCTACGAGCAGTACTTC
CASSNKDPSGPYEQYF
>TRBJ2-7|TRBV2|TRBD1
TGTGCCAGCAGAACACAGGGGCCCGTTTACGAGCAGTACTTC
CASRTQGPVYEQYF
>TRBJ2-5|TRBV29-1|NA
TGCAGCGTTGGGCCAGGCGGCCAAGAGACCCAGTACTTC
CSVGPGGQETQYF
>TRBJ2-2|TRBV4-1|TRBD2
TGCGCCAGCAGCCAAGTCCCGCTCGGACTAGCGGGAGTGGAGCTGTTTTTT
CASSQVPLGLAGVELFF
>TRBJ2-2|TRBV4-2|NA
TGTGCCAGCAGCCAAGAGTCGTCGGGGGTGAGGACCGGGGAGCTGTTTTTT
CASSQESSGVRTGELFF
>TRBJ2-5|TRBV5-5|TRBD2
TGTGCCAGCAGCTCACGACTAGCGGGAGGAGAGACCCAGTACTTC
CASSSRLAGGETQYF
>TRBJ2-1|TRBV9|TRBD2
TGTGCCAGCAGCCTCTCTACCGGGACTAGTAACCTCAATGAGCAGTTCTTC
CASSLSTGTSNLNEQFF
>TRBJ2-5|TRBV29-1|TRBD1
TGCAGCGTCGCAGGGGGCGTCGGGCCCCACCAAGAGACCCAGTACTTC
CSVAGGVGPHQETQYF
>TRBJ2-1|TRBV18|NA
TGTGCCAGCTCACCGGCCGTCGGAAACAATGAGCAGTTCTTC
CASSPAVGNNEQFF
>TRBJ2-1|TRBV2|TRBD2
TGTGCCAGCAGTGGACTAGCGGCTTTATACAATGAGCAGTTCTTC
CASSGLAALYNEQFF
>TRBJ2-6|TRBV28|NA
TGTGCCAGCTCCCTTCAGGGGATATCTGGGGCCAACGTCCTGACTTTC
CASSLQGISGANVLTF
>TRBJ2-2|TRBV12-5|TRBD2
TGTGCTAGTGGTTTCATCCCCGGACTAGCGGGCACCCAGGGCACCGGGGAGCTGTTTTTT
CASGFIPGLAGTQGTGELFF
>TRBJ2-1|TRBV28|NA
TGTGCCAGCGAGGGGAATGAGCAGTTCTTC
CASEGNEQFF
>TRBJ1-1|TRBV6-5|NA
TGTGCCAGCAGTCTAGGGAACCCAAACACTGAAGCTTTCTTT
CASSLGNPNTEAFF
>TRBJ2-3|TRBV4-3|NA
TGCGCCAGCAGCCAAGTCCCGGTCCAAGGCACAGATACGCAGTATTTT
CASSQVPVQGTDTQYF
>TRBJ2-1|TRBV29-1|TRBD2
TGCAGCGTCCGTGCTAGCGGGACCTACAATGAGCAGTTCTTC
CSVRASGTYNEQFF
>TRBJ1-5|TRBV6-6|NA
TGTGCCAGCGTAGGACAAATCAGCAATCAGCCCCAGCATTTT
CASVGQISNQPQHF
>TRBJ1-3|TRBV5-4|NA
TGTGCCAGCTCCCCAACGACGGCCTCCGGTGGAAACACCATATATTTT
CASSPTTASGGNTIYF
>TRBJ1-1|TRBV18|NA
TGTGCCAGCTCACCTATGACGGAAGAAGCTTTCTTT
CASSPMTEEAFF
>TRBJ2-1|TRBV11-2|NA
TGTGCCAGCAGCTTAGGCACTAGGAATGAGCAGTTCTTC
CASSLGTRNEQFF
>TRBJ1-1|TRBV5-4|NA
TGTGCCAGCAGCTTGAACGTGAACACTGAAGCTTTCTTT
CASSLNVNTEAFF
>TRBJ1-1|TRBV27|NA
TGTGCCAGCAGTAATATTGCGACAGCCTTGAACACTGAAGCTTTCTTT
CASSNIATALNTEAFF
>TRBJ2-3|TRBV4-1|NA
TGCGCCAGCAGCCAAGGGGGAGTTGGCACAGATACGCAGTATTTT
CASSQGGVGTDTQYF
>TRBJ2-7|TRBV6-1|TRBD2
TGTGCCACCCGGGAGGTGTGGGAGCAGTACTTC
CATREVWEQYF
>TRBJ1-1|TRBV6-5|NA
TGTGCCAGCAGCCGTATTACCGGCATGAACACTGAAGCTTTCTTT
CASSRITGMNTEAFF
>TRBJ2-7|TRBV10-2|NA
TGCGCCAGCAGTGATGAGACTTGGGCCAATCTCTACGAGCAGTACTTC
CASSDETWANLYEQYF
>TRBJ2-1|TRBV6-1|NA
TGTGCCAGCAGCCGGACTACCTACTACAATGAGCAGTTCTTC
CASSRTTYYNEQFF
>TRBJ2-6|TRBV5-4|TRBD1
TGTGCCATCCGACCCAGGGGGTCTTACTCTGGGGCCAACGTCCTGACTTTC
CAIRPRGSYSGANVLTF
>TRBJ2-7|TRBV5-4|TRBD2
TGTGCCAGCAGCTACAGGACTAGCGGGAGAGTCCACGAGCAGTACTTC
CASSYRTSGRVHEQYF
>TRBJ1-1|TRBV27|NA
TGTGCCAGCAGTTCCGGGAGGGCGGGTGGATTGACTGAAGCTTTCTTT
CASSSGRAGGLTEAFF
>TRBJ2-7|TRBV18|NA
TGTGCCAGCTCACAAGGCACAAGCTCCTACGAGCAGTACTTC
CASSQGTSSYEQYF
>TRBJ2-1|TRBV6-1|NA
TGTGCCAGCAGTGATGCGCGGCAGGTCGATGAGCAGTTCTTC
CASSDARQVDEQFF
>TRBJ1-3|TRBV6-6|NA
TGTGCCAGCAGTACAGGGTCATATGGAAACACCATATATTTT
CASSTGSYGNTIYF
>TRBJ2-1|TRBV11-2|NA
TGTGCCAGCAGTCACCTGGGGTCCGCCAAAACTTCCTACAATGAGCAGTTCTTC
CASSHLGSAKTSYNEQFF
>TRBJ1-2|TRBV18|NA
TGTGCCAGCTCACCCACCGGGACCCAAGGGGGAGAGTATGGCTACACCTTC
CASSPTGTQGGEYGYTF
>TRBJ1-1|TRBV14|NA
TGTGCCACCGTTAACAGGGACTACCACACTGAAGCTTTCTTT
CATVNRDYHTEAFF
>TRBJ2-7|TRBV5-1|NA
TGCGCCAGCAGCTTGGGAACAGGGATCTACGAGCAGTACTTC
CASSLGTGIYEQYF
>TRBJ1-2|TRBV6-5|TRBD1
TGTGCCAGCAGCTATCTTGGACAGGGCTATGGCTACACCTTC
CASSYLGQGYGYTF
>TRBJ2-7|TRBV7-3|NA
TGTGCCAGCAGCGTGAAGGGAGGCCACAACGAGCAGTACTTC
CASSVKGGHNEQYF
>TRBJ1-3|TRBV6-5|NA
TGTGCCAGCAGTTTATGGACGGGGAGCTCTGGAAACACCATATATTTT
CASSLWTGSSGNTIYF
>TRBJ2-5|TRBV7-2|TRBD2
TGTGCCAGCAGCTTCCTTGGACTAGCGGGAGAAGAGACCCAGTACTTC
CASSFLGLAGEETQYF
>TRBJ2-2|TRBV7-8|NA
TGTGCCAGCAGCCCTTTTAATAGGGGAAACGGGGAGCTGTTTTTT
CASSPFNRGNGELFF
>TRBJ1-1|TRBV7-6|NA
TGTGCCAGCAGCTTAGCGGCGGGGACTAACACTGAAGCTTTCTTT
CASSLAAGTNTEAFF
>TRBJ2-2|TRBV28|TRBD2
TGTGCCAGCAAGCGGCCTAGCGGGAGCTTCGGGGAGCTGTTTTTT
CASKRPSGSFGELFF
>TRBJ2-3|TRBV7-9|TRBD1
TGTGCCAGCAGCGCCCGGGACAGCATGGCAGATACGCAGTATTTT
CASSARDSMADTQYF
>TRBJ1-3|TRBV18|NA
TGTGCCAGCTCACCCTATCAGGGGAGCTCTGGAAACACCATATATTTT
CASSPYQGSSGNTIYF
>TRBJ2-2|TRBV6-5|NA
TGTGCCAGCAAGGACGCCGGGGAGCTGTTTTTT
CASKDAGELFF
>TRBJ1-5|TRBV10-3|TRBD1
TGTGCCATCAGTGAACTTGGGACAGCCATCAGCAATCAGCCCCAGCATTTT
CAISELGTAISNQPQHF
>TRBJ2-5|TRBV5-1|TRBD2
TGCGCCAGCAGTCTCCGGACTAGCGGGAGTGAGACCCAGTACTTC
CASSLRTSGSETQYF